These 2 T cell receptor beta chains were all obtained from the same sample, sequenced in a study of T cells expressing NK-cell markers. From its re-call of the 5' RACE reads, TCRdb lists each CDR3 protein once, without DNA. Its table records about 150,000 distinct CDR3 sequences. Sequencing input: blood T cells: a sorted CD56 or NKG2C T cell subset, CD4+ or CD8+ T cells, or bulk PBMC T cells (not recorded which). The receptors here all came from a woman aged 50 to 65 in good health.

The chain carries TRBV27 and TRBJ2-1. Germline V gene data show CDR1 as MNHEY and CDR2 as SMNVEV (reference sequence). The CDR3 is 11 amino acids. CDR3 amino acids: CASARGNEQFF.

The gene calls are TRBV10-3 and TRBJ2-1; TCRdb lists TRBD1, though no DNA is available to test this call. Germline CDR1 and CDR2: ENHRY and SYGVKD. CDR3 length: 13 residues. CDR3 loop: CAISPGQPNEQFF.